These T cell receptor beta chains were read from a single sample in a study of neurological immune-mediated disorders. TCRdb reanalysed the 5' RACE reads using MiXCR and keeps one entry per CDR3 protein. The sample holds about 59,000 distinct CDR3 sequences; roughly 13% are singletons and the top ten take around 11%. The specimen was PBMCs. The receptors derive from a woman in her fifties or sixties with HTLV-1-associated myelopathy (HAM/TSP). The CDR3 runs from the conserved cysteine through the conserved F or W. Each record gives: CDR3 protein, CDR3 DNA, D gene, clone size, V gene, J gene. The D gene is left open where the match is weak. Clone size is not always given. Where it is, it says once, few, many or a class for expanded clones.

CDR3 protein: CASSFMTAAITGYTF
CDR3 DNA: TGTGCCAGCAGTTTTATGACAGCGGCCATTACCGGCTACACCTTC
D gene: NA
clone size: many
V gene: TRBV12-3/TRBV12-4
J gene: TRBJ1-2

CDR3 protein: CASSRLMTGEGAKNIQYF
CDR3 DNA: TGCGCCAGCAGCCGGCTGATGACAGGGGAAGGAGCCAAAAACATTCAGTACTTC
D gene: TRBD1
clone size: many
V gene: TRBV4-1
J gene: TRBJ2-4

CDR3 protein: CASSFLERPNTEAFF
CDR3 DNA: TGTGCCAGCAGCTTTCTGGAGAGACCGAACACTGAAGCTTTCTTT
D gene: NA
clone size: many
V gene: TRBV7-9
J gene: TRBJ1-1

CDR3 protein: CASSLWDRNTEAFF
CDR3 DNA: TGTGCCAGCAGCTTATGGGACAGGAACACTGAAGCTTTCTTT
D gene: TRBD1
clone size: many
V gene: TRBV7-8
J gene: TRBJ1-1

CDR3 protein: CASSLALQAGELVF
CDR3 DNA: TGCGCCAGCAGCTTGGCGCTTCAGGCCGGGGAGCTGGTTTTT
D gene: NA
clone size: NA
V gene: TRBV5-1
J gene: TRBJ2-2

CDR3 protein: CASSLGAGSTDTQYF
CDR3 DNA: TGTGCCAGCAGTTTAGGAGCGGGAAGCACAGATACGCAGTATTTT
D gene: TRBD2
clone size: many
V gene: TRBV6-6
J gene: TRBJ2-3

CDR3 protein: CATRQGRLNTGELFF
CDR3 DNA: TGTGCCACCAGACAGGGACGGTTGAACACCGGGGAGCTGTTTTTT
D gene: NA
clone size: many
V gene: TRBV15
J gene: TRBJ2-2

CDR3 protein: CASSPGLAGAYEQYF
CDR3 DNA: TGCGCCAGCAGCCCGGGACTAGCGGGAGCTTACGAGCAGTACTTC
D gene: TRBD2
clone size: many
V gene: TRBV5-1
J gene: TRBJ2-7

CDR3 protein: CASSRTLGKYEQYF
CDR3 DNA: TGTGCCAGCAGCCGAACGCTTGGAAAATACGAGCAGTACTTC
D gene: NA
clone size: many
V gene: TRBV6-5
J gene: TRBJ2-7

CDR3 protein: CASSQDLSFAGARGKDTQYF
CDR3 DNA: TGCGCCAGCAGCCAAGATCTAAGTTTTGCGGGTGCTAGGGGGAAAGATACGCAGTATTTT
D gene: NA
clone size: many
V gene: TRBV4-1
J gene: TRBJ2-3

CDR3 protein: CASSVLAGGLETQYF
CDR3 DNA: TGTGCCAGCAGCGTCCTAGCGGGAGGTTTAGAGACCCAGTACTTC
D gene: TRBD2
clone size: many
V gene: TRBV9
J gene: TRBJ2-5

CDR3 protein: CASSKPDKAGGRDPSSYNEQFF
CDR3 DNA: TGTGCCAGCAGCAAGCCGGACAAAGCGGGAGGGCGCGATCCCAGCTCCTACAATGAGCAGTTCTTC
D gene: NA
clone size: many
V gene: TRBV21-1
J gene: TRBJ2-1

CDR3 protein: CASSFRTGGTGYTF
CDR3 DNA: TGTGCCAGCAGTTTTCGAACAGGGGGAACTGGCTACACCTTC
D gene: TRBD1
clone size: many
V gene: TRBV28
J gene: TRBJ1-2

CDR3 protein: CASTDSSYEQYF
CDR3 DNA: TGTGCCAGCACGGACAGTTCCTACGAGCAGTACTTC
D gene: NA
clone size: many
V gene: TRBV12-3/TRBV12-4
J gene: TRBJ2-7

CDR3 protein: CSARDRRQGRTDTQYF
CDR3 DNA: TGCAGTGCTAGAGATAGGCGACAGGGAAGGACAGATACGCAGTATTTT
D gene: TRBD1
clone size: many
V gene: TRBV20-1
J gene: TRBJ2-3

CDR3 protein: CASSKASGSGYIQYF
CDR3 DNA: TGCGCCAGCAGCAAAGCTAGCGGGAGTGGTTACATTCAGTACTTC
D gene: TRBD2
clone size: many
V gene: TRBV5-1
J gene: TRBJ2-4

CDR3 protein: CSARVAGGTYEQYF
CDR3 DNA: TGCAGTGCTAGAGTGGCGGGAGGTACCTACGAGCAGTACTTC
D gene: TRBD2
clone size: many
V gene: TRBV20-1
J gene: TRBJ2-7